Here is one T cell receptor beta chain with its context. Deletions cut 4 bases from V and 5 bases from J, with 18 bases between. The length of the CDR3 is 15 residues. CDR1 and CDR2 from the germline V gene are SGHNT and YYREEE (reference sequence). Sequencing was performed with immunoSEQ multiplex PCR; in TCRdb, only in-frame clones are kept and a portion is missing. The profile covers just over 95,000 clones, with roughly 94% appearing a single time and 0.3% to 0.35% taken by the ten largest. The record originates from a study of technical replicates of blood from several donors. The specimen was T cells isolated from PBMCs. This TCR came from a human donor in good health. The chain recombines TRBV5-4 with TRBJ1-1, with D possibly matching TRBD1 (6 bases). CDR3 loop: CASSAQGLRGTEAFF. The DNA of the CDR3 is TGTGCCAGCAGCGCCCAGGGGCTGAGGGGGACTGAAGCTTTCTTT.